The present entry profiles one TCR beta chain with its context. In its sample, this clone was seen once. Its antigen has not been determined. No quality values exist for individual bases; no much larger clone is one base distant. From its cysteine to its phenylalanine, the CDR3 spans 15 amino acids. The only DNA kept is the CDR3, 45 bases in frame from the first base. Looking up the germline V gene (reference sequence) yields CDR1 SEHNR and CDR2 FQNEAQ. V gives up 5 bases and J gives up 7 bases, and the segment between their germline ends measures 20 bases. The data are from a study of T cell responses to AZD1222 COVID-19 vaccine (dated by TCRdb to about 2021). Regarding the research as a whole: AZD1222 recipients with second doses at about 4 weeks or about 12 weeks were pooled, because spike-specific TCR depth and breadth did not differ between schedules. A total of around 240 trial participants underwent TCR sequencing, of whom about 200 had received two doses of AZD1222 and approximately 25 had received two doses of the MenACWY control vaccine. Enrollment into the trials was organized by age into subgroups of 18-55, 56-69 and 70-plus years, and those subgroups contained approximately 160, 26 and 62 TCR-sequenced participants, respectively.

What the authors observed across the whole study: Because no day 14 peak-response samples were available, the repertoires could be characterized only after the peak T cell response. Epitopes outside the regions mutated in the B.1.351 and B.1.1.7 variants were reportedly recognized by nearly half of the unique spike-specific TCRs. Spike-specific TCR breadth and depth rose significantly after two AZD1222 doses compared with day 0 and with MenACWY recipients. The 56-69-year group was small, and its depth increase did not reach significance, likely because of low power. Conclusions about previously exposed vaccinees were limited because only a handful of AZD1222 recipients were SARS-CoV-2 seropositive at baseline. Vaccine-associated CD4 TCRs spanned the whole spike protein, with dominant responses in regions 160-218 and 743-854. Participants were mostly white British and included more females than males, and it was suggested by the authors that clonal diversity may have been underestimated.

The label giving this sample's time point can be read as: baseline before first vaccination. Vaccinee samples were obtained from the UK trials COV001 and COV002, which included a single-blind randomized controlled phase 2/3 trial of AZD1222 (ChAdOx1 nCoV-19) in healthy adults. For TCRbeta chain sequencing, PBMC samples from trial participants were taken at day 0 and at day 28 after the second dose. The CDR3 regions of human TCRbeta chains were subjected to immunosequencing. The original pipeline was this. Repertoire TCRs were matched against a reference library of SARS-CoV-2-specific TCRs generated with the MIRA antigen-specificity platform. Breadth was defined as the fraction of unique TCRs that were SARS-CoV-2-associated. Depth was defined as the fraction of total T cells that were SARS-CoV-2-associated. Using the MIRA data, each spike-specific TCR was mapped to the spike region that the TCR reacts to and placed in a CD4 or CD8 class. Log10-transformed breadth and depth values were compared by one-way ANOVA with Sidak's multiple comparisons tests. TCRdb's version of the immuneACCESS table is confined to in-frame rearrangements and falls short of the full clone set. An unresolved V gene accounts for under half of the shortfall where checked; the remainder is of unknown origin. From that table come the V and J calls and clone size; the DNA was used to work out D and trimming. In this sample the table shows about 100,000 clones, about nine tenths of which occur a single time. The ten biggest clones cover 1.3% of the sample.

Sequenced here: peripheral blood, sampled on day 0 of AZD1222 vaccination. This chain is built from TRBV7-9 and TRBJ1-2; a weak D assignment points to TRBD1 (5 bases agree). The receptor was isolated from an adult in good health. The nucleotides are TGTGCCAGCAGCCACTCCCTGGGGGGGGTAGGTGGCTACACCTTC. Its protein is CASSHSLGGVGGYTF.